A selection of T cell receptor beta chains follows, all from one sample in a study of human T cells and chemical hapten exposure. From the RACE reads, TCRdb called clonotypes with MiXCR, one entry per CDR3 protein. Altogether about 40,000 distinct CDR3 sequences are present, over 9.5% being singletons, with the ten largest covering approximately 6.2%. Sequencing was performed on whole blood, taken in connection with sensitization to the hapten diphenylcyclopropenone (DPC). The receptors originated from a man aged 30-40 years with alopecia areata. Some clones in this sample may be carry-over from other donors' samples. Both conserved end residues are part of each CDR3. The D gene is left open where the match is weak.

d_gene | j_gene | v_gene | CDR3aa
- | TRBJ2-3 | TRBV7-9 | CASTMQTGTDTQYF
- | TRBJ2-3 | TRBV20-1 | CSGEAERYDTQYF
- | TRBJ1-1 | TRBV7-9 | CASSLGGPFTEAFF
TRBD2 | TRBJ2-2 | TRBV7-8 | CASSLTRTSGRATGELFF
- | TRBJ1-1 | TRBV3-1 | CASSQAPGGNTEAFF
- | TRBJ2-2 | TRBV4-3 | CASSQGQGRDGGELFF
- | TRBJ2-3 | TRBV5-1 | CASSGWTDTDTQYF
- | TRBJ1-1 | TRBV12-3/TRBV12-4 | CASKRYGGLNTEAFF
TRBD1 | TRBJ1-4 | TRBV11-2 | CASSPDRVANEKLFF
TRBD2 | TRBJ2-3 | TRBV11-2 | CASSSGTSGRMGTDTQYF
- | TRBJ2-1 | TRBV9 | CASSVGKNEQFF
- | TRBJ1-4 | TRBV11-3 | CASSLSRGNEKLFF
- | TRBJ2-4 | TRBV12-3/TRBV12-4 | CASSFSQNIQYF
- | TRBJ1-1 | TRBV7-8 | CASSSTLTGTEAFF
- | TRBJ2-7 | TRBV11-2 | CASSLSGLYEQYF
- | TRBJ2-3 | TRBV20-1 | CSARGVMATSTDTQYF
- | TRBJ2-7 | TRBV5-1 | CASSLAQAGEQYF
- | TRBJ2-5 | TRBV11-2 | CASSLGWRGEETQYF
- | TRBJ1-5 | TRBV18 | CASSPLASWGNQPQHF
- | TRBJ2-5 | TRBV20-1 | CSATPQETQYF
- | TRBJ2-7 | TRBV14 | CASSRDRPSEQYF
- | TRBJ1-5 | TRBV7-8 | CASSLGGGTVEPQHF
TRBD1 | TRBJ2-3 | TRBV7-3 | CASSLTGTGDVTDTQYF
TRBD1 | TRBJ1-2 | TRBV11-2 | CASSSPPGTGLRSGYTF
- | TRBJ2-2 | TRBV5-4 | CASSPGTPPKNTGELFF
TRBD1 | TRBJ1-1 | TRBV5-8 | CASSQRTGGWTEAFF
- | TRBJ2-3 | TRBV29-1 | CSVGQENTDTQYF
TRBD2 | TRBJ2-1 | TRBV28 | CASSYGLAAFTNNEQFF
- | TRBJ2-5 | TRBV29-1 | CSVDLGPIQETQYF
- | TRBJ1-4 | TRBV27 | CASSPPGLSNEKLFF
TRBD1 | TRBJ2-3 | TRBV5-5 | CASSLLGQGADTQYF
TRBD1 | TRBJ2-7 | TRBV4-1 | CASSQVVTGADYEQYF
- | TRBJ2-5 | TRBV5-1 | CASSAQETQYF
- | TRBJ2-1 | TRBV18 | CASSPLGGGAGYNEQFF
TRBD2 | TRBJ2-5 | TRBV9 | CASSVTSVYQETQYF
TRBD2 | TRBJ2-1 | TRBV20-1 | CSARVSSGSFLYNEQFF
- | TRBJ2-5 | TRBV20-1 | CSATAKTGETQYF
- | TRBJ2-7 | TRBV20-1 | CSARSRDGVSYEQYF
- | TRBJ2-1 | TRBV6-5 | CASSYSSGRTSYNEQFF
- | TRBJ1-2 | TRBV12-3/TRBV12-4 | CASSPRGGQTNYGYTF
TRBD1 | TRBJ2-6 | TRBV5-1 | CASSSGQGLPSGANVLTF
TRBD2 | TRBJ2-1 | TRBV6-6 | CASSYPLAGANNEQFF
- | TRBJ2-3 | TRBV2 | CASTTTLIDTQYF
TRBD1 | TRBJ1-3 | TRBV9 | CASSVATWTGDGNTIYF
TRBD1 | TRBJ1-1 | TRBV20-1 | CSARVQGRVTEAFF
TRBD2 | TRBJ2-7 | TRBV20-1 | CSAPTAGGNSEQYF
- | TRBJ2-5 | TRBV14 | CASNRQGGGPQETQYF
- | TRBJ1-1 | TRBV11-2 | CASSLMGGLNTEAFF
TRBD1 | TRBJ2-4 | TRBV2 | CASTVHPRAGQGEYQYF
- | TRBJ2-3 | TRBV7-6 | CASSLGAVLTDTQYF
- | TRBJ1-1 | TRBV12-3/TRBV12-4 | CASNNLGRNTEAFF
- | TRBJ1-2 | TRBV5-1 | CASSLVPGDGDGYTF
- | TRBJ2-2 | TRBV6-2/TRBV6-3 | CASSYSSLPNGELFF
- | TRBJ2-5 | TRBV6-2/TRBV6-3 | CASSIKTQGLQETQYF
TRBD1 | TRBJ1-1 | TRBV10-3 | CAIRRTGGNTEAFF
- | TRBJ1-5 | TRBV6-2/TRBV6-3 | CASSYSSQGDQPQHF
- | TRBJ2-3 | TRBV6-1 | CAVREGGTDTQYF